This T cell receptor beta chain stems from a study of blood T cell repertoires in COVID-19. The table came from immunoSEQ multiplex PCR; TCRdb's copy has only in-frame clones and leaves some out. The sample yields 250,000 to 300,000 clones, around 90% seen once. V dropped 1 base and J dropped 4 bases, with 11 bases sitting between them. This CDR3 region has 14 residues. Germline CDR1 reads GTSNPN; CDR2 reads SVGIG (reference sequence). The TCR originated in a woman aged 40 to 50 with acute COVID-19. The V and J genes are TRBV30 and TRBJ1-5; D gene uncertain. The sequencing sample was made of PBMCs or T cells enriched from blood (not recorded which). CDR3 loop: CAWSAGFGNQPQHF. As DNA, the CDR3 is TGTGCCTGGAGTGCGGGATTTGGAAATCAGCCCCAGCATTTT.